The present entry profiles one T cell receptor beta chain with its context. Germline V lookup: CDR1 SGHTA, CDR2 FQGNSA. CDR3 length: 15 residues. The ends were cut back, 1 base at V and 1 base at J, with 10 bases in the middle. Authors' data handling: Amplified reference gene primers provided the basis for estimating nucleated cell counts. The method was immunoSEQ multiplex PCR; TCRdb's version includes in-frame clones alone and lacks a portion of them. The V and J calls and clone size come from that table; D and trimming were worked out from the DNA. The table includes some 200,000 clones, 75% to 95% detected once. The record originates from a study of blood T cell repertoires in COVID-19. Study in general: Researchers got acute and convalescent COVID-19 samples from the United States, Italy and Spain. T cells, B-cell-depleted T cells, or PBMCs supplied cDNA or gDNA.

J is TRBJ1-2 and V is TRBV7-2, with a tentative D call TRBD1 (5 bases). Sequencing input: peripheral blood. The clonotype comes from a man between 50 and 59 years old with acute or convalescent COVID-19. CDR3 sequence (DNA): TGTGCCAGCAGCTTAGATCCAGGGAATAACTATGGCTACACCTTC. Residues: CASSLDPGNNYGYTF.